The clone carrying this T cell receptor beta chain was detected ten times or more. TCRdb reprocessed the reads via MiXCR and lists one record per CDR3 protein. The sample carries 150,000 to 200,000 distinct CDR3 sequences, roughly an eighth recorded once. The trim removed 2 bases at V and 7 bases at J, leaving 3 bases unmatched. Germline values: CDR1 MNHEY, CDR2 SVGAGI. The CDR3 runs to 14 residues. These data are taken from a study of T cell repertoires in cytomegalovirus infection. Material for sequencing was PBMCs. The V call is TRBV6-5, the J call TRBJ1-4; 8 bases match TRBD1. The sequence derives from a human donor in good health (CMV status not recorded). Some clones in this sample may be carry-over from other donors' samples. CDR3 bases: TGTGCCAGCAGTTACATACAGGGGGGTGAAAAACTGTTTTTT. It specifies CASSYIQGGEKLFF.